Each of the 12 T cell receptor beta chains below was sequenced from the same sample in a study of T cells after yellow fever vaccination. TCRdb used MiXCR to reprocess the 5' RACE reads, holding one entry per CDR3 protein. The profile covers approximately 150,000 distinct CDR3 sequences, with approximately 7.7% appearing a single time and 0.55% to 0.9% taken by the ten largest. The sequences come from CD4+ T cells sorted from PBMCs, collected 5 days after the yellow fever booster vaccination. Receptors originate from a man under 40 who received the YFV17D yellow fever vaccine.

This clonotype was observed many times. The chain carries TRBV20-1 and TRBJ1-5; unclear D gene. From germline, CDR1 is DFQATT and CDR2 SNEGSKA (reference sequence). This CDR3 has 14 residues. Trimming stripped 8 bases from V and 7 bases from J, with 21 bases between. CDR3 coding DNA: TGCAGTACTACCAGTTTTTTAGGCGGGCAGCCCCAGCATTTT. Protein sequence: CSTTSFLGGQPQHF.

This clonotype came up many times. The chain has TRBV7-6 and TRBJ1-4; a possible D gene is TRBD1 (6 bases). This CDR3 is built from 13 residues. V gave up 5 bases and J gave up 8 bases, with 12 bases separating them. Germline CDR1 and CDR2: SGHVS and FNYEAQ. Here the CDR3 DNA reads TGTGCCAGCAGCCCAAAGGGGGGGGAAAAACTGTTTTTT. It encodes CASSPKGGEKLFF.

Many counts were recorded for this clonotype. The rearrangement uses TRBV19 and TRBJ2-1; no reliable D call. Trimming pared 4 bases from V and 8 bases from J, leaving 6 bases between. The germline V gene encodes CDR1 LNHDA and CDR2 SQIVND (reference sequence). The CDR3 loop spans 11 amino acids. In DNA form, the CDR3 reads TGTGCCAGTAGTACGATAGATGAGCAGTTCTTC. Its protein product is CASSTIDEQFF.

The sample holds a few counts of this clonotype. The chain employs TRBV4-3 and TRBJ2-4; D possibly corresponds to TRBD1 (6 bases). Trimming took 1 base from V and 8 from J, leaving 18 bases between them. Germline V gives CDR1 LGHNA, CDR2 YSLEER. The CDR3 contains 16 residues. The chain's CDR3 is CASSQGGSQGGDIQYF. The CDR3 DNA follows: TGCGCCAGCAGCCAAGGGGGGTCACAGGGTGGGGACATTCAGTACTTC.

This clonotype was picked up many times. Written as DNA, the CDR3 is TGTGCCAGCAGCTTTACCGGGCAAGATACGCAGTATTTT. Protein sequence: CASSFTGQDTQYF. This rearrangement joins TRBV7-2 to TRBJ2-3; D not certain. CDR3 size: 13 residues. The germline CDR1 and CDR2 sequences are SGHTA and FQGNSA. V was shortened by 3 bases and J by 5 bases, with 9 bases between the two germline ends.

This clonotype was recorded at least ten times. CDR3 DNA: TGTGCCAGCAGCAGTGCCTCGGGACATCCCCACAATGAGCAGTTCTTC. As protein: CASSSASGHPHNEQFF. This rearrangement joins TRBV21-1 to TRBJ2-1; the table's D call TRBD1 went unverified against the DNA. TRBV21-1 is deemed a pseudogene. There are 16 residues in the CDR3.

This clonotype showed up just a few times. This chain uses TRBV5-5 with TRBJ1-1, with unresolved D. The CDR3 covers 13 residues. With 2 bases removed from V and 4 bases from J, the gap between germline ends came to 9 bases. CDR1 is SGHKS, CDR2 YYEKEE, per germline (reference sequence). The DNA for the CDR3 is TGTGCCAGCAGCTTCCGGTTGGGCACTGAAGCTTTCTTT. Protein product: CASSFRLGTEAFF.

V is TRBV20-1 and J is TRBJ2-5; maybe TRBD1 (5 bases). Germline V lookup: CDR1 DFQATT, CDR2 SNEGSKA (reference sequence). V was trimmed by 5 bases and J by 1 base, leaving 14 bases between them. The CDR3 extends over 14 amino acids. The CDR3 loop is CSAPPRGVQETQYF. Written as DNA, the CDR3 is TGCAGTGCTCCCCCTAGGGGCGTCCAAGAGACCCAGTACTTC.

This clonotype has a count of ten or more. The CDR3 DNA reads TGTGCCAGCAGACCCGACACACCTGGCTACACCTTC. Translated: CASRPDTPGYTF. This sequence joins TRBV6-2 or TRBV6-3 and TRBJ1-2, with D uncertain. Trimming pared 6 bases from V and 7 bases from J, leaving 12 bases between. CDR1 and CDR2 (germline): MNHEY, SVGEGT. This CDR3 has 12 amino acids.

This clonotype appeared many times. The rearrangement uses TRBV15 and TRBJ2-3; D tentatively fits TRBD1 or TRBD2 (6 bases each). Trimming took 1 base from V and 5 from J, leaving 19 bases between them. CDR1 LNHNV and CDR2 YYDKDF come from the germline V gene (reference sequence). This CDR3 has 17 amino acids. In DNA, the CDR3 is TGTGCCACCAGCAGAGTGGGCGGGACAAACGGGGGAGATACGCAGTATTTT. It translates to CATSRVGGTNGGDTQYF.

This clonotype came up many times. The chain combines TRBV27 with TRBJ2-7, with D perhaps given as TRBD1 or TRBD2 (5 bases each). The germline CDR1 and CDR2 sequences are MNHEY and SMNVEV (reference sequence). The CDR3 is made up of 15 amino acids. V lost 6 bases, J lost 4 bases, and 19 bases lay in between. The chain's CDR3 is CASSITGTVPYEQYF. The CDR3 DNA is TGTGCCAGCAGCATAACCGGGACCGTCCCTTACGAGCAGTACTTC.

This clonotype has at least ten counts. The V gene is TRBV20-1, the J gene TRBJ2-1; D gene ambiguous. Germline V gene sequence: CDR1 DFQATT, CDR2 SNEGSKA (reference sequence). The CDR3 extends over 11 amino acids. The germline V and J ends were trimmed by 3 bases and 9 bases, with 9 bases remaining between them. The CDR3 sequence: CSARRTIEQFF. CDR3 in DNA: TGCAGTGCTAGGAGAACTATTGAGCAGTTCTTC.